This T cell receptor beta chain was captured in a study of OX40 agonist ivuxolimab in advanced cancers. Study context: Antecedent anti-PD-1, anti-PD-L1 or anti-CTLA-4 therapy was permissible, with roughly 40% having received some. Findings and caveats of the study: On average, CD8+ T cells had more expanded clones than CD4+.

As regards this clone: What it binds is unknown.

Germline V gene sequence: CDR1 MNHNS, CDR2 SASEGT. V trimming: 2 bases; J trimming: 7 bases; junction bases outside the gene matches: 7. This CDR3 has 15 residues. Sequencing was performed with immunoSEQ multiplex PCR; in TCRdb, only in-frame clones are kept and a portion is missing. The data contain some 9,300 clones, roughly 63% of them seen just once; the ten biggest clones take up roughly 50%. Here the sequenced sample was CD4+ or CD8+ T cells sorted from blood, taken in a trial of the OX40 agonist ivuxolimab. J is TRBJ1-2 and V is TRBV6-1, with TRBD1 matching 10 bases. This clonotype was obtained from an adult with an advanced solid tumor such as melanoma, head and neck, liver or kidney cancer. CDR3 loop: CASSEMGQGYSGYTF. The CDR3 nucleotides read TGTGCCAGCAGTGAAATGGGACAGGGGTACAGTGGCTACACCTTC.